This TCR beta chain is from a study of vaccination effects on CD4 cells after COVID-19. The CDR3 extends over 20 amino acids. The germline gives CDR1 SGHRS, CDR2 YFSETQ. Unmatched junction bases numbered 21, after V lost 0 bases and J lost 4 bases. This clone occurred a few times. Antigen unknown. Study-wide results and limits: Researchers report that only 1 of 255 vaccine-induced clones in healthy vaccinees cross-reacted with common cold coronaviruses.

Generated by immunoSEQ multiplex PCR, the TCRdb table keeps only in-frame clones and is missing some. Among around 25,000 clones listed, 72% were seen once. Under the ViraFEST assay, PBMC were stimulated with viral peptide pools so that antigen-specific CD4+ T cells expanded. Sequencing was performed afterwards. Isolation of CD4+ T cells took place after 10 to 11 days of culture. Neither prior SARS-CoV-2 infection nor positive nucleocapsid antibodies were present in the vaccine recipients. A few million PBMC per well received approximately 11 IU/ml IL-2 and roughly 9.2 ug/ml peptides in culture. Cultures got half-medium changes with IL-2 on days 3 and 7.

J is TRBJ1-2 and V is TRBV5-1; TRBD1 aligns across 7 bases. The TCR was taken from a human donor who received a COVID-19 vaccine. The sample was CD4+ T cells from PBMCs cultured with SARS-CoV-2 spike peptides, taken before COVID-19 vaccination. CDR3 sequence (DNA): TGCGCCAGCAGCTTGGCAGGGGACAGTTCTGTTCTGGGCAGATCCTATGGCTACACCTTC. This translates into CASSLAGDSSVLGRSYGYTF.